The rows below give T cell receptor beta chains drawn from one sample of a study of blood T cell repertoires in COVID-19. Sequencing used immunoSEQ multiplex PCR; TCRdb keeps in-frame clones, though not all of them. The sample has hundreds of thousands of clones, around 85% seen once. Sample: PBMCs or T cells enriched from blood (not recorded which). The receptors were sampled from a woman in her 30s who had been exposed to COVID-19. Each CDR3 is given with its conserved first and last residue. The D gene is left open where the match is weak. Clone sizes are given selectively: once, few, many, or a class where the clone is expanded.

d_call: TRBD1
v_call: TRBV28
j_call: TRBJ1-3
clone_size: -
cdr3_aa: CASSTRQGNSGNTIYF
cdr3_nt: TGTGCCAGCAGCACAAGACAGGGGAACTCTGGAAACACCATATATTTT

d_call: TRBD1
v_call: TRBV24-1
j_call: TRBJ2-3
clone_size: -
cdr3_aa: CATSDFFRGSTDTQYF
cdr3_nt: TGTGCCACCAGTGATTTCTTCAGGGGGAGCACAGATACGCAGTATTTT

d_call: -
v_call: TRBV20-1
j_call: TRBJ1-2
clone_size: -
cdr3_aa: CSADFRGGYTF
cdr3_nt: TGCAGTGCCGATTTTCGCGGAGGCTACACCTTC

d_call: TRBD2
v_call: TRBV10-3
j_call: TRBJ2-2
clone_size: -
cdr3_aa: CAIAGDIAGIGAGELFF
cdr3_nt: TGTGCCATCGCGGGGGATATAGCGGGAATCGGGGCCGGGGAGCTGTTTTTT

d_call: -
v_call: TRBV6-5
j_call: TRBJ1-2
clone_size: -
cdr3_aa: CASRKDSDGYTF
cdr3_nt: TGTGCCAGCAGGAAGGACAGCGATGGCTACACCTTC

d_call: -
v_call: TRBV6-5
j_call: TRBJ1-5
clone_size: -
cdr3_aa: CASRRTDSNQPQHF
cdr3_nt: TGTGCCAGCAGACGAACCGACAGTAATCAGCCCCAGCATTTT

d_call: -
v_call: TRBV30
j_call: TRBJ2-5
clone_size: few
cdr3_aa: CAWSRDLETQYF
cdr3_nt: TGTGCCTGGAGTAGGGACTTAGAGACCCAGTACTTC

d_call: -
v_call: TRBV21-1
j_call: TRBJ2-1
clone_size: -
cdr3_aa: CASSGTSGIYNEQFF
cdr3_nt: TGTGCCAGCAGCGGGACTAGCGGGATATACAATGAGCAGTTCTTC

d_call: TRBD1
v_call: TRBV28
j_call: TRBJ1-2
clone_size: -
cdr3_aa: CASRPTGGGGYTF
cdr3_nt: TGTGCCAGCAGACCCACAGGGGGGGGAGGCTACACCTTC

d_call: TRBD1
v_call: TRBV5-1
j_call: TRBJ2-2
clone_size: once
cdr3_aa: CASSARQGASAGELFF
cdr3_nt: TGCGCCAGCAGCGCAAGACAGGGGGCTAGCGCCGGGGAGCTGTTTTTT

d_call: -
v_call: TRBV19
j_call: TRBJ1-1
clone_size: -
cdr3_aa: CASSPPGHPNTEAFF
cdr3_nt: TGTGCCAGTAGTCCCCCCGGACACCCGAACACTGAAGCTTTCTTT

d_call: -
v_call: TRBV6-2/TRBV6-3
j_call: TRBJ1-2
clone_size: -
cdr3_aa: CASSYRQFGDYGYTF
cdr3_nt: TGTGCCAGCAGTTATCGACAGTTTGGAGACTATGGCTACACCTTC

d_call: TRBD1
v_call: TRBV6-5
j_call: TRBJ1-1
clone_size: -
cdr3_aa: CASSYRDRDTEAFF
cdr3_nt: TGTGCCAGCAGTTATCGGGACAGGGACACTGAAGCTTTCTTT

d_call: TRBD2
v_call: TRBV19
j_call: TRBJ2-3
clone_size: few
cdr3_aa: CASSIDRTSGTTSTDTQYF
cdr3_nt: TGTGCCAGTAGTATCGACAGGACTAGCGGGACTACTAGCACAGATACGCAGTATTTT

d_call: TRBD1
v_call: TRBV12-3/TRBV12-4
j_call: TRBJ2-1
clone_size: once
cdr3_aa: CATSTGGHEQFF
cdr3_nt: TGTGCCACCTCGACAGGGGGGCATGAGCAGTTCTTC

d_call: -
v_call: TRBV7-9
j_call: TRBJ1-5
clone_size: few
cdr3_aa: CASSFVVGRGSNQPQHF
cdr3_nt: TGTGCCAGCAGCTTTGTTGTAGGAAGAGGCAGCAATCAGCCCCAGCATTTT

d_call: -
v_call: TRBV29-1
j_call: TRBJ2-5
clone_size: -
cdr3_aa: CSVAVGQQTQYF
cdr3_nt: TGCAGCGTTGCTGTGGGGCAGCAGACCCAGTACTTC

d_call: TRBD2
v_call: TRBV4-3
j_call: TRBJ2-3
clone_size: -
cdr3_aa: CASSQGLAGVGDTQYF
cdr3_nt: TGCGCCAGCAGCCAAGGGCTAGCGGGGGTTGGGGATACGCAGTATTTT

d_call: -
v_call: TRBV16
j_call: TRBJ1-1
clone_size: -
cdr3_aa: CASSPSRTSLEAFF
cdr3_nt: TGTGCCAGCAGTCCATCTAGGACTTCACTTGAAGCTTTCTTT

d_call: -
v_call: TRBV27
j_call: TRBJ2-1
clone_size: -
cdr3_aa: CASRNLGRSYNEQFF
cdr3_nt: TGTGCCAGCAGGAACCTAGGTCGGTCCTACAATGAGCAGTTCTTC

d_call: -
v_call: TRBV5-1
j_call: TRBJ2-1
clone_size: few
cdr3_aa: CASREGTAYNEQFF
cdr3_nt: TGCGCCAGCAGGGAGGGTACAGCCTACAATGAGCAGTTCTTC

d_call: -
v_call: TRBV24-1
j_call: TRBJ1-5
clone_size: -
cdr3_aa: CATSQSDRYNQPQHF
cdr3_nt: TGTGCCACCAGTCAATCCGACAGATATAATCAGCCCCAGCATTTT

d_call: TRBD1
v_call: TRBV28
j_call: TRBJ2-1
clone_size: once
cdr3_aa: CASSLTGQGINEQFF
cdr3_nt: TGTGCCAGCAGTCTAACGGGACAGGGAATCAATGAGCAGTTCTTC

d_call: TRBD2
v_call: TRBV5-1
j_call: TRBJ2-5
clone_size: -
cdr3_aa: CASSLVLAGQETQYF
cdr3_nt: TGCGCCAGCAGCTTGGTATTAGCGGGACAAGAGACCCAGTACTTC

d_call: TRBD1
v_call: TRBV28
j_call: TRBJ1-2
clone_size: -
cdr3_aa: CASREWTGGKANYGYTF
cdr3_nt: TGTGCCAGCAGGGAGTGGACAGGGGGCAAGGCTAACTATGGCTACACCTTC

d_call: TRBD1
v_call: TRBV30
j_call: TRBJ1-4
clone_size: -
cdr3_aa: CAWSEGTGLNEKLFF
cdr3_nt: TGTGCCTGGAGTGAGGGGACAGGGCTTAATGAAAAACTGTTTTTT

d_call: -
v_call: TRBV2
j_call: TRBJ1-2
clone_size: -
cdr3_aa: CASSEVQVGGASVYTF
cdr3_nt: TGTGCCAGCAGTGAAGTCCAAGTAGGGGGGGCTTCCGTCTACACCTTC

d_call: TRBD1
v_call: TRBV18
j_call: TRBJ2-1
clone_size: -
cdr3_aa: CASSPNFGQVLWEQFF
cdr3_nt: TGTGCCAGCTCACCGAACTTCGGACAGGTCCTGTGGGAGCAGTTCTTC

d_call: -
v_call: TRBV6-5
j_call: TRBJ2-3
clone_size: -
cdr3_aa: CASSYEGGTDTQYF
cdr3_nt: TGTGCCAGCAGTTACGAGGGGGGCACAGATACGCAGTATTTT

d_call: -
v_call: TRBV6-2/TRBV6-3
j_call: TRBJ1-2
clone_size: -
cdr3_aa: CASSYTPAVLGYTF
cdr3_nt: TGTGCCAGCAGTTACACCCCGGCGGTACTTGGCTACACCTTC

d_call: TRBD1
v_call: TRBV28
j_call: TRBJ1-4
clone_size: -
cdr3_aa: CASISQGARRKLFF
cdr3_nt: TGTGCCAGCATATCACAGGGGGCAAGAAGAAAACTGTTTTTT

d_call: -
v_call: TRBV5-5
j_call: TRBJ1-5
clone_size: -
cdr3_aa: CASSLGAGYGNQPQHF
cdr3_nt: TGTGCCAGCAGCTTGGGGGCCGGCTATGGCAATCAGCCCCAGCATTTT

d_call: -
v_call: TRBV30
j_call: TRBJ1-1
clone_size: -
cdr3_aa: CAWSGRQTEAFF
cdr3_nt: TGTGCCTGGAGCGGGAGACAGACTGAAGCTTTCTTT

d_call: TRBD2
v_call: TRBV5-4
j_call: TRBJ2-1
clone_size: once
cdr3_aa: CASSLSGTRNNEQFF
cdr3_nt: TGTGCCAGCAGCTTGAGCGGGACTAGAAACAATGAGCAGTTCTTC

d_call: -
v_call: TRBV7-9
j_call: TRBJ2-2
clone_size: -
cdr3_aa: CASSLRTGTFTGELFF
cdr3_nt: TGTGCCAGCAGCTTGAGGACCGGGACTTTCACCGGGGAGCTGTTTTTT

d_call: TRBD1
v_call: TRBV5-4
j_call: TRBJ1-4
clone_size: -
cdr3_aa: CASRFAPDRGSTNEKLFF
cdr3_nt: TGTGCCAGCAGATTCGCACCTGACAGGGGGTCAACTAATGAAAAACTGTTTTTT

d_call: -
v_call: TRBV4-1
j_call: TRBJ1-1
clone_size: -
cdr3_aa: CASSQDHRTAAFF
cdr3_nt: TGCGCCAGCAGCCAAGATCACAGGACGGCAGCTTTCTTT

d_call: TRBD1
v_call: TRBV6-2/TRBV6-3
j_call: TRBJ1-4
clone_size: -
cdr3_aa: CASSYVGTVDEKLFF
cdr3_nt: TGTGCCAGCAGTTACGTTGGGACAGTCGATGAAAAACTGTTTTTT

d_call: TRBD2
v_call: TRBV7-9
j_call: TRBJ2-7
clone_size: -
cdr3_aa: CASSSNSGRGEQYF
cdr3_nt: TGTGCCAGCAGCTCAAATAGCGGGAGGGGAGAGCAGTACTTC

d_call: -
v_call: TRBV5-1
j_call: TRBJ2-7
clone_size: -
cdr3_aa: CASSLGGTYEQYF
cdr3_nt: TGCGCCAGCAGCTTGGGAGGCACTTACGAGCAGTACTTC

d_call: -
v_call: TRBV4-2
j_call: TRBJ2-5
clone_size: -
cdr3_aa: CASSQASDRETQYF
cdr3_nt: TGTGCCAGCAGCCAAGCTAGCGATCGGGAGACCCAGTACTTC

d_call: -
v_call: TRBV7-9
j_call: TRBJ1-1
clone_size: -
cdr3_aa: CASSSSHREAFF
cdr3_nt: TGTGCCAGCAGCTCGTCGCACAGGGAAGCTTTCTTT

d_call: -
v_call: TRBV5-6
j_call: TRBJ1-2
clone_size: -
cdr3_aa: CASSLDGNNYGYTF
cdr3_nt: TGTGCCAGCAGCTTGGACGGGAATAACTATGGCTACACCTTC

d_call: TRBD2
v_call: TRBV9
j_call: TRBJ2-3
clone_size: -
cdr3_aa: CASSTRTSGGVADTQYF
cdr3_nt: TGTGCCAGCAGCACCAGGACTAGCGGGGGGGTGGCAGATACGCAGTATTTT

d_call: -
v_call: TRBV9
j_call: TRBJ1-2
clone_size: -
cdr3_aa: CASSDGTTQGNYGYTF
cdr3_nt: TGTGCCAGCAGCGATGGGACTACCCAAGGTAACTATGGCTACACCTTC

d_call: -
v_call: TRBV19
j_call: TRBJ2-5
clone_size: -
cdr3_aa: CASSIDGGETQYF
cdr3_nt: TGTGCCAGTAGTATAGACGGAGGGGAGACCCAGTACTTC

d_call: -
v_call: TRBV7-9
j_call: TRBJ1-1
clone_size: -
cdr3_aa: CASSLINTEAFF
cdr3_nt: TGTGCCAGCAGCTTAATAAACACTGAAGCTTTCTTT

d_call: TRBD1
v_call: TRBV4-3
j_call: TRBJ1-6
clone_size: -
cdr3_aa: CASSQNTGANSPLHF
cdr3_nt: TGCGCCAGCAGCCAGAATACAGGGGCAAATTCACCCCTCCACTTT

d_call: -
v_call: TRBV4-1
j_call: TRBJ2-7
clone_size: -
cdr3_aa: CASSQDGPGDRGWQYF
cdr3_nt: TGCGCCAGCAGCCAAGATGGGCCAGGGGACCGGGGCTGGCAGTACTTC

d_call: -
v_call: TRBV15
j_call: TRBJ1-1
clone_size: -
cdr3_aa: CATSRGQLNTEAFF
cdr3_nt: TGTGCCACCAGCAGAGGACAGCTGAACACTGAAGCTTTCTTT

d_call: TRBD1
v_call: TRBV4-1
j_call: TRBJ2-3
clone_size: -
cdr3_aa: CASSQDRTGRGTQYF
cdr3_nt: TGCGCCAGCAGCCAAGATCGGACAGGTCGGGGTACGCAGTATTTT

d_call: -
v_call: TRBV24-1
j_call: TRBJ2-3
clone_size: -
cdr3_aa: CATSGLPTPLSTDTQYF
cdr3_nt: TGTGCCACCAGTGGCCTCCCGACACCTCTTAGCACAGATACGCAGTATTTT

d_call: -
v_call: TRBV19
j_call: TRBJ1-3
clone_size: few
cdr3_aa: CASKPVNSGNTIYF
cdr3_nt: TGTGCCAGTAAGCCGGTCAACTCTGGAAACACCATATATTTT

d_call: -
v_call: TRBV7-9
j_call: TRBJ2-7
clone_size: -
cdr3_aa: CASRGEVLEEQYF
cdr3_nt: TGTGCCAGCAGGGGTGAGGTTCTAGAAGAGCAGTACTTC

d_call: -
v_call: TRBV5-1
j_call: TRBJ2-5
clone_size: -
cdr3_aa: CASSLTGWQETQYF
cdr3_nt: TGCGCCAGCAGCTTGACGGGATGGCAAGAGACCCAGTACTTC

d_call: -
v_call: TRBV27
j_call: TRBJ2-7
clone_size: once
cdr3_aa: CASSLFGPAYEQYF
cdr3_nt: TGTGCCAGCAGTTTATTCGGTCCTGCCTACGAGCAGTACTTC

d_call: -
v_call: TRBV27
j_call: TRBJ1-6
clone_size: -
cdr3_aa: CASSLYRGDSPLHF
cdr3_nt: TGTGCCAGCAGTTTATATCGGGGGGATTCACCCCTCCACTTT

d_call: TRBD2
v_call: TRBV10-3
j_call: TRBJ2-1
clone_size: few
cdr3_aa: CAISMLAANEQFF
cdr3_nt: TGTGCCATCAGCATGCTAGCGGCAAATGAGCAGTTCTTC

d_call: -
v_call: TRBV23-1
j_call: TRBJ1-4
clone_size: -
cdr3_aa: CASAQRGTGGAATNEKLFF
cdr3_nt: TGCGCCAGCGCCCAGAGGGGGACTGGGGGGGCAGCAACTAATGAAAAACTGTTTTTT